One and the same sample provided the 23 T cell receptor beta chains below, sequenced in a study of T cell repertoires in aging, cancer and after chemotherapy. Multiplex touch-down PCR with TRB-A/B primers amplified rearranged V-D-J TRB sequences. TCRdb itself ran the multiplex PCR reads through MiXCR, one entry per CDR3 protein. The sample includes about 10,000 distinct CDR3 sequences, 32% of them seen just once. Peripheral blood genomic DNA, not sorted cells or RNA, was the template. The sequenced material came from blood. The receptor set was obtained from a human donor in good health. The donor label of this sample is uncertain.

The rearrangement uses TRBV4-2 and TRBJ1-2; D remains unclear. Trimming took 0 bases from V and 7 from J, leaving 15 bases between them. The CDR3 spans 15 residues. CDR1 LGHNA and CDR2 YNFKEQ come from the germline V gene. Written as DNA, the CDR3 is TGTGCCAGCAGCCAAGACCCGGTGGTAAGTGCTGGCTACACCTTC. The encoded protein is CASSQDPVVSAGYTF.

With regard to this clonotype: The junction shows a germline mismatch at one end, possibly a read error. The chain employs TRBV10-3 and TRBJ2-7, with D hard to call. This CDR3 spans 15 amino acids. Germline V gene data show CDR1 as ENHRY and CDR2 as SYGVKD. CDR3 in amino acids: CAISVGGRANYERYF. The CDR3 bases are TGTGCCATCAGCGTGGGCGGCCGGGCCAACTACGAGCGGTACTTC.

This clonotype occurred a few times. The chain recombines TRBV27 with TRBJ2-2; a weak D match, TRBD1 (6 bases). This CDR3 is 16 amino acids long. Germline lookup yields CDR1 MNHEY and CDR2 SMNVEV (reference sequence). Trimming removed 5 bases from V and 4 bases from J, with 17 bases in between. The CDR3 DNA reads as TGTGCCAGCAGTGGCACCACAGGGTTGACCACCGGGGAGCTGTTTTTT. Protein: CASSGTTGLTTGELFF.

The V call is TRBV6-2 or TRBV6-3, the J call TRBJ2-1; 7 bases fit TRBD2. The CDR3 has 18 residues. J was trimmed by 3 bases and V by 4 bases; bases with no gene match: 15. CDR1 is MNHEY and CDR2 is SVGEGT in the germline V gene. CDR3 nucleotides: TGTGCCAGCAGTTGGCCCCGGGCGGGAGCCCGTGACTACAATGAGCAGTTCTTC. Translated, it gives CASSWPRAGARDYNEQFF.

By share, this clonotype ranks as medium-sized (0.01 to 0.1%). V and J are TRBV6-1 and TRBJ1-2; D unclear. The V gene's germline CDR1 is MNHNS and CDR2 SASEGT. The CDR3 contains 13 residues. Between the trimmed V and J ends, which lost 8 bases and 0 bases, there was a span of 10 bases. CDR3 DNA: TGTGCCAGCGTACTTTTGGCTAACTATGGCTACACCTTC. Translated, it gives CASVLLANYGYTF.

The chain uses TRBV11-2 and TRBJ2-7; the D gene is possibly TRBD1 (5 bases). Trimming took off 1 base at V and 3 bases at J, with 10 bases between the two ends. CDR1 is SGHAT, CDR2 FQNNGV, per germline. The CDR3 contains 14 residues. The CDR3 reads CASSLGQGNYEQYF. Written as DNA, the CDR3 is TGTGCCAGCAGCTTAGGGCAGGGAAACTACGAGCAGTACTTC.

V and J are TRBV5-1 and TRBJ2-1; TRBD2 matches at 11 bases. This CDR3 contains 15 residues. CDR1 is SGHRS, CDR2 YFSETQ, per germline. J lost 5 bases, V lost 6 bases, and 7 bases had no gene match. Here the CDR3 reads CASIQTSGGHNEQFF. CDR3 sequence (DNA): TGCGCCAGCATCCAAACTAGCGGGGGACACAATGAGCAGTTCTTC. Based on the CDR3 plus reference TRBV5-1 and TRBJ2-1, the full variable domain is KAGVTQTPRYLIKTRGQQVTLSCSPISGHRSVSWYQQTPGQGLQFLFEYFSETQRNKGNFPGRFSGRQFSNSRSEMNVSTLELGDSALYLCASIQTSGGHNEQFFGPGTRLTVL.

Only a few counts were recorded for this clonotype. The chain uses TRBV6-4 and TRBJ1-1, with a possible D match to TRBD1 (5 bases). The V and J ends lost 6 bases and 1 base respectively, with 15 bases between them. Germline V gene sequence: CDR1 MRHNA, CDR2 SNTAGT. The CDR3 extends over 15 amino acids. The CDR3 here is CASSTDGTRNTEAFF. CDR3 in DNA: TGTGCCAGCAGCACGGACGGGACTCGGAACACTGAAGCTTTCTTT.

This clonotype was counted only a few times. The chain uses TRBV4-2 and TRBJ1-4; possible D gene TRBD1, 6 bases. Germline values: CDR1 LGHNA, CDR2 YNFKEQ. This CDR3 contains 15 residues. Trimming cost V 4 bases and J 6 bases, with 15 bases left between them. In DNA, the CDR3 is TGTGCCAGCAGCCGCCACAGGGAGTCCGATGAAAAACTGTTTTTT. The encoded protein is CASSRHRESDEKLFF.

This clonotype ranks as medium-sized. The chain has TRBV29-1 and TRBJ2-1; no reliable D call. The CDR3 length is 15 residues. With 2 bases removed from V and 6 bases from J, the gap between germline ends came to 17 bases. Looked up from germline, CDR1 is SQVTM and CDR2 is ANQGSEA. CDR3 loop: CSVERGSSSRNEQFF. DNA of the CDR3: TGCAGCGTTGAACGCGGATCTTCCTCTCGCAATGAGCAGTTCTTC.

This clonotype was found a few times. The V gene is TRBV19, the J gene TRBJ1-6; D unresolved. V lost 4 bases, J lost 10 bases, and 11 bases lay in between. CDR3 length: 13 residues. CDR1 and CDR2 (germline): LNHDA, SQIVND (reference sequence). The CDR3 region is CASSTYRESPLHF. CDR3 nucleotide sequence: TGTGCCAGTAGTACCTACCGGGAATCACCCCTCCACTTT.

The table lists this clonotype with a few counts. V gene TRBV7-6 combines with J gene TRBJ2-1, with TRBD1 matching 9 bases. The CDR3 extends over 17 amino acids. CDR1 is SGHVS, CDR2 FNYEAQ, per germline. The V gene end was trimmed by 2 bases and the J gene end by 3 bases; junction bases not matched to a gene: 8. The CDR3 DNA reads as TGTGCCAGCAGCTTAAAAATTTCGGGACAGGGCTACAATGAGCAGTTCTTC. Its translation is CASSLKISGQGYNEQFF.

In this sample, this clonotype is medium-sized (0.01 to 0.1%). This chain uses TRBV19 with TRBJ2-2; no reliable D call. V was trimmed by 1 base and J by 0 bases, leaving 6 bases between them. This CDR3 contains 15 residues. Per germline, CDR1 LNHDA and CDR2 SQIVND (reference sequence). CDR3 in amino acids: CASSIVGANTGELFF. The CDR3 DNA reads as TGTGCCAGTAGTATAGTCGGAGCGAACACCGGGGAGCTGTTTTTT.

This chain uses TRBV29-1 with TRBJ2-7, with D possibly being TRBD1 (7 bases). The CDR3 is 14 residues long. Trimming left V 3 bases short and J 3 bases short, with 15 bases between. Per the germline V gene, CDR1 is SQVTM and CDR2 is ANQGSEA. The CDR3 region is CSVDCRGANYEQYF. Here the CDR3 DNA reads TGCAGCGTTGATTGCAGGGGGGCCAACTACGAGCAGTACTTC.

The V gene is TRBV12-3 or TRBV12-4, the J gene TRBJ1-1, with D maybe TRBD1 (5 bases). Trimming removed 6 bases from V and 2 bases from J, with 13 bases in between. The CDR3 length is 14 residues. The CDR3 DNA sequence: TGTGCCAGCAGCCTGTTGGGGACCAACACTGAAGCTTTCTTT. It yields the protein CASSLLGTNTEAFF.

This clonotype was recorded a few times. This rearrangement joins TRBV18 to TRBJ2-7; 9 bases line up with TRBD1. Germline assignment: CDR1 KGHSH and CDR2 LQKENI. The length of the CDR3 is 14 residues. V gave up 3 bases and J gave up 3 bases; unmatched junction bases: 3. Here the CDR3 reads CASSPGTGYYEQYF. CDR3 sequence (DNA): TGTGCCAGCTCACCCGGGACAGGGTACTACGAGCAGTACTTC.

The chain joins TRBV5-4 to TRBJ2-5; D may be TRBD1 or TRBD2 (7 bases each). V was shortened by 4 bases and J by 5 bases, with 15 bases between the two germline ends. The CDR3 consists of 14 residues. Germline lookup yields CDR1 SGHNT and CDR2 YYREEE (reference sequence). CDR3 nucleotides: TGTGCCAGCAGCCCCAGGGGGGAGGGGGAGACCCAGTACTTC. Encoded protein: CASSPRGEGETQYF.

Comment on this clonotype: A read error is possible here, since a much larger clone lies one base away. This chain links TRBV11-1 with TRBJ2-1, with D possibly being TRBD2 (6 bases). This CDR3 is 17 amino acids long. CDR1 and CDR2 from the germline V gene are SGHAT and FQDESV (reference sequence). The CDR3 DNA follows: TGTGCCAGCAGCTTATATCCAGCGGGCAGCTCCTACAATGAGAAGTTCTTC. Residues: CASSLYPAGSSYNEKFF.

The V call is TRBV18, the J call TRBJ1-3, with D tentatively TRBD1 (5 bases). With 3 bases removed from V and 2 bases from J, the gap between germline ends came to 11 bases. Germline CDR1 and CDR2: KGHSH and LQKENI. The CDR3 has 15 amino acids. In nucleotides, the CDR3 is TGTGCCAGCTCACCCGGAGGGGAGACTGGAAACACCATATATTTT. Protein: CASSPGGETGNTIYF.

The chain combines TRBV6-2 or TRBV6-3 with TRBJ2-7, with D maybe TRBD1 (5 bases). The CDR3 loop spans 15 amino acids. The V gene's germline CDR1 is MNHEY and CDR2 SVGEGT. The V end lost 2 bases, the J end lost 3 bases, and 14 bases lay between the germline ends. Here the CDR3 DNA reads TGTGCCAGCAGTTACGGAACAGGTCCACTCTACGAGCAGTACTTC. Translating gives CASSYGTGPLYEQYF.

By share, this clonotype ranks as medium-sized. The chain couples TRBV19 to TRBJ2-3; TRBD2 aligns across 14 bases. The CDR3 loop spans 13 amino acids. CDR1 is LNHDA and CDR2 is SQIVND in the germline V gene (reference sequence). V shed 8 bases, J shed 5 bases, and the junction held 0 bases outside the gene matches. This CDR3 reads CASGLAGGDTQYF. CDR3 sequence (DNA): TGTGCCAGTGGACTAGCGGGGGGAGATACGCAGTATTTT.

The chain combines TRBV6-5 with TRBJ2-7; 14 positions agree with TRBD2. The length of the CDR3 is 16 residues. Germline values: CDR1 MNHEY, CDR2 SVGAGI. V gave up 4 bases and J gave up 6 bases; unmatched junction bases: 8. The CDR3 region is CASSSPGLAGVSEQYF. CDR3 sequence (DNA): TGTGCCAGCAGTTCCCCGGGACTAGCGGGAGTGAGCGAGCAGTACTTC.

This clonotype was seen a handful of times. The CDR3 coding sequence is TGTGCCAGCAGCGCTCATCTGGGATTCAAAAACATTCAGTACTTC. Translation gives CASSAHLGFKNIQYF. The rearrangement uses TRBV7-6 and TRBJ2-4; D unresolved. CDR3 size: 15 residues. Germline CDR1 SGHVS, CDR2 FNYEAQ. V was pared by 5 bases and J by 3 bases, with 14 bases between.